These 23 T cell receptor beta chains share one sample of origin, sequenced in a study of shared clonotypes between healthy human individuals. Data came from immunoSEQ multiplex PCR; TCRdb stores just in-frame clones and leaves some out. The top ten hold roughly 0.14% of the sample, which has about 2.4 million clones, around nine tenths seen once. Sequencing was carried out using naive CD4+ T cells sorted from blood. Indicated subset: CD45RA+ positively selected. These receptors were collected from a man between 18 and 35 years old in good health.

This clone was found once. V usage is TRBV7-9 and J usage is TRBJ1-2, with 9 bases matching TRBD1. Unmatched junction bases numbered 9, after V lost 6 bases and J lost 7 bases. From germline, CDR1 is SEHNR and CDR2 FQNEAQ (reference sequence). CDR3 length: 14 amino acids. CDR3 nucleotides: TGTGCCAGCAGTCCGACAGGGGGATTACGTGGCTACACCTTC. It codes for CASSPTGGLRGYTF. The entire variable domain, with the rest obtained from reference TRBV7-9 and TRBJ1-2, is as follows: DTGVSQNPRHKITKRGQNVTFRCDPISEHNRLYWYRQTLGQGPEFLTYFQNEAQLEKSRLLSDRFSAERPKGSFSTLEIQRTEQGDSAMYLCASSPTGGLRGYTFGSGTRLTVV.

This sequence joins TRBV6-1 and TRBJ2-3; D is unclear. Germline-derived CDR1 and CDR2 are MNHNS and SASEGT. The CDR3 runs 13 residues. V was shortened by 4 bases and J by 4 bases, with 9 bases between the two germline ends. The CDR3 loop reads CASSGLFADTQYF. The CDR3 region has the DNA TGTGCCAGCAGTGGATTATTCGCAGATACGCAGTATTTT.

The chain joins TRBV19 to TRBJ2-7; TRBD2 matches 8 bases. Trimming cost V 4 bases and J 4 bases; bases outside gene matches: 9. Germline CDR1 is LNHDA and CDR2 is SQIVND (reference sequence). The CDR3 spans 15 residues. CDR3 region: CASSTLRPGGYEQYF. For the CDR3, the DNA is TGTGCCAGTAGTACTCTACGACCGGGAGGGTACGAGCAGTACTTC.

V gene TRBV29-1 combines with J gene TRBJ2-7, with unresolved D. Germline V gene lookup returns CDR1 SQVTM and CDR2 ANQGSEA. V dropped 3 bases and J dropped 6 bases, with 9 bases sitting between them. This CDR3 has 11 residues. Here the CDR3 DNA reads TGCAGCGTTGAGGGGAAGGGCGAGCAGTACTTC. Its translation: CSVEGKGEQYF.

V gene TRBV11-3 combines with J gene TRBJ1-2, with a possible D match to TRBD1 (6 bases). Trimming cost V 2 bases and J 5 bases, with 15 bases left between them. In germline, CDR1 is SGHNT, CDR2 YENEEA. This CDR3 has 15 residues. CDR3 in amino acids: CASSLSDRTPYGYTF. The CDR3 DNA is TGTGCCAGCAGCTTATCAGACAGGACCCCTTATGGCTACACCTTC.

V usage is TRBV10-2 and J usage is TRBJ2-1, with 11 bases lining up with TRBD2. Germline CDR1 WSHSY, CDR2 SAAADI. The CDR3 extends over 13 amino acids. Trimming took 6 bases from V and 14 from J; bases not matched to a gene: 9. This chain's CDR3 is CASRPTSGSFEFF. As DNA, the CDR3 is TGCGCCAGCAGGCCAACTAGCGGGAGTTTTGAGTTCTTC.

The rearrangement links TRBV6-6 to TRBJ2-2; 9 bases match TRBD2. Germline V CDR1 and CDR2: MNHNY, SVGAGI (reference sequence). The CDR3 consists of 16 residues. The V segment lost 5 bases and the J segment 0 bases; nucleotides outside the gene matches: 4. The CDR3 DNA sequence: TGTGCCAGCAGTATTAGCGGGAGCGCGAACACCGGGGAGCTGTTTTTT. This codes for CASSISGSANTGELFF.

The table lists this clone with a count of one. Other DNA sequences of this sample code for an identical CDR3. The J gene is TRBJ1-2, the V gene TRBV28; 8 bases align to TRBD1. Germline CDR1 is MDHEN and CDR2 is SYDVKM. The CDR3 contains 14 residues. The V and J ends lost 2 bases and 2 bases, in that order; junction bases with no gene match: 1. The CDR3 nucleotides read TGTGCCAGCAGTTTAGCAGGGGGCAACTATGGCTACACCTTC. This gives the protein CASSLAGGNYGYTF.

This chain connects TRBV4-1 to TRBJ1-5; perhaps TRBD1 as D (5 bases). The CDR3 has 17 amino acids. Trimming took 0 bases from V and 7 from J, leaving 19 bases between them. Germline V lookup: CDR1 MGHRA, CDR2 YSYEKL. Here the CDR3 reads CASSQEEGLLRDQPQHF. CDR3 sequence (DNA): TGCGCCAGCAGCCAAGAGGAGGGGTTACTAAGGGACCAGCCCCAGCATTTT.

The chain carries TRBV5-4 and TRBJ2-5, with 9 bases fitting TRBD2. Trimming at V came to 0 bases and at J to 1 base, leaving 4 bases not matched to a gene. The CDR3 loop spans 16 amino acids. Per germline, CDR1 SGHNT and CDR2 YYREEE (reference sequence). The CDR3 DNA is TGTGCCAGCAGCTTGGATAGCGGGGGATTCCAAGAGACCCAGTACTTC. Translating gives CASSLDSGGFQETQYF.

The chain recombines TRBV10-2 with TRBJ1-2; D perhaps matches TRBD1 (6 bases). CDR3 length: 15 amino acids. Germline CDR1 and CDR2: WSHSY and SAAADI. V lost 3 bases, J lost 6 bases, and 17 bases lay in between. The CDR3 here is CASSDGGRNSDGYTF. CDR3 nucleotides: TGCGCCAGCAGTGATGGGGGGCGGAACTCGGATGGCTACACCTTC.

The chain couples TRBV6-5 to TRBJ1-6, with D possibly matching TRBD1 (5 bases). V was pared by 6 bases and J by 7 bases, with 13 bases between. Germline-derived CDR1 and CDR2 are MNHEY and SVGAGI. CDR3 length equals 14 residues. In DNA form, the CDR3 reads TGTGCCAGCAGGACCGGGACGGTAAATTCACCCCTCCACTTT. Translation gives CASRTGTVNSPLHF.

V usage is TRBV19 and J usage is TRBJ2-1, with a possible D match to TRBD2 (6 bases). Trimming cost V 3 bases and J 2 bases, with 11 bases left between them. The CDR3 contains 15 residues. Germline V lookup: CDR1 LNHDA, CDR2 SQIVND (reference sequence). CDR3 nucleotide sequence: TGTGCCAGTAGTATCTCGGGAGTAGCCTACAATGAGCAGTTCTTC. Translating gives CASSISGVAYNEQFF.

This chain uses TRBV2 with TRBJ1-1, with D possibly TRBD1 on 5 matching bases. The CDR3 runs 12 residues. V was pared by 8 bases and J by 5 bases, with 12 bases between. Germline CDR1 SNHLY, CDR2 FYNNEI. CDR3 nucleotide sequence: TGTGCCAGCGGGAGGGCAGGGACTGAAGCTTTCTTT. Its protein product is CASGRAGTEAFF.

V and J are TRBV11-3 and TRBJ2-7; TRBD2 might be the D (6 bases). This CDR3 contains 13 residues. Germline V CDR1 and CDR2: SGHNT, YENEEA. V was shortened by 5 bases and J by 3 bases, with 11 bases between the two germline ends. For the CDR3, the DNA is TGTGCCAGCAGCCAAGGGACTCACTACGAGCAGTACTTC. Translating it yields CASSQGTHYEQYF.

CDR3: CASSYSQGYYEQYF. In nucleotides, the CDR3 is TGTGCCAGCAGTTACTCACAGGGGTACTACGAGCAGTACTTC. The chain carries TRBV6-5 and TRBJ2-7, with 7 bases fitting TRBD1. The V segment lost 0 bases and the J segment 3 bases; nucleotides outside the gene matches: 2. CDR3 length: 14 residues. The germline V gene encodes CDR1 MNHEY and CDR2 SVGAGI.

The rearrangement joins TRBV28 to TRBJ2-3; D gene ambiguous. Deletions cut 2 bases from V and 4 bases from J, with 7 bases between. The CDR3 loop spans 13 amino acids. Germline V CDR1 and CDR2: MDHEN, SYDVKM. The CDR3 DNA is TGTGCCAGCAGTTTAGCAGCGCCAGATACGCAGTATTTT. This encodes CASSLAAPDTQYF.

The chain employs TRBV6-5 and TRBJ1-3, with D unresolved. The ends were cut back, 4 bases at V and 2 bases at J, with 12 bases in the middle. CDR1 is MNHEY and CDR2 is SVGAGI in the germline V gene. The CDR3 is 15 residues long. CDR3: CASSSTQVAGNTIYF. CDR3 nucleotides: TGTGCCAGCAGTTCGACTCAGGTGGCTGGAAACACCATATATTTT.

V is TRBV15 and J is TRBJ1-2; TRBD1 matches at 9 bases. The CDR3 is 15 residues long. V lost 0 bases, J lost 4 bases, and 3 bases stayed unmatched. Germline V CDR1 and CDR2: LNHNV, YYDKDF (reference sequence). CDR3 bases: TGTGCCACCAGCAGAGATAAGGACAGGGGCTATGGCTACACCTTC. Amino acid sequence: CATSRDKDRGYGYTF.

CDR3 residues: CATRSADTQYF. CDR3 nucleotides: TGTGCCACCAGGAGTGCAGATACGCAGTATTTT. The chain carries TRBV6-5 and TRBJ2-3; no reliable D call. This CDR3 is built from 11 residues. Germline CDR1 reads MNHEY; CDR2 reads SVGAGI. V was clipped by 10 bases and J by 4 bases, with 9 bases between them.

The CDR3 is CASSVELLGYGYTF. As DNA, the CDR3 is TGTGCCAGCAGTGTCGAGTTATTAGGTTATGGCTACACCTTC. The chain joins TRBV6-1 to TRBJ1-2; no reliable D call. The CDR3 consists of 14 residues. Germline CDR1 and CDR2: MNHNS and SASEGT. Between the trimmed V and J ends, which lost 4 bases and 5 bases, there was a span of 14 bases.

This chain connects TRBV6-5 to TRBJ2-1; maybe TRBD1 (6 bases). The V end was cut by 9 bases, the J end by 9 bases, with 24 bases between. This CDR3 is built from 15 residues. CDR1 and CDR2 (germline): MNHEY, SVGAGI. DNA for the CDR3: TGTGCCAGTACAAGGGGGAGTCCCGCGAGGGGTGAGCAGTTCTTC. Translating it yields CASTRGSPARGEQFF.

This clone has only a few counts. The chain couples TRBV7-9 to TRBJ2-2, with D hard to call. The CDR3 loop spans 14 amino acids. Looked up from germline, CDR1 is SEHNR and CDR2 is FQNEAQ (reference sequence). Trimming removed 4 bases from V and 3 bases from J, with 9 bases in between. The CDR3 DNA follows: TGTGCCAGCAGCTCGGATTGGGACACCGGGGAGCTGTTTTTT. Residues: CASSSDWDTGELFF.